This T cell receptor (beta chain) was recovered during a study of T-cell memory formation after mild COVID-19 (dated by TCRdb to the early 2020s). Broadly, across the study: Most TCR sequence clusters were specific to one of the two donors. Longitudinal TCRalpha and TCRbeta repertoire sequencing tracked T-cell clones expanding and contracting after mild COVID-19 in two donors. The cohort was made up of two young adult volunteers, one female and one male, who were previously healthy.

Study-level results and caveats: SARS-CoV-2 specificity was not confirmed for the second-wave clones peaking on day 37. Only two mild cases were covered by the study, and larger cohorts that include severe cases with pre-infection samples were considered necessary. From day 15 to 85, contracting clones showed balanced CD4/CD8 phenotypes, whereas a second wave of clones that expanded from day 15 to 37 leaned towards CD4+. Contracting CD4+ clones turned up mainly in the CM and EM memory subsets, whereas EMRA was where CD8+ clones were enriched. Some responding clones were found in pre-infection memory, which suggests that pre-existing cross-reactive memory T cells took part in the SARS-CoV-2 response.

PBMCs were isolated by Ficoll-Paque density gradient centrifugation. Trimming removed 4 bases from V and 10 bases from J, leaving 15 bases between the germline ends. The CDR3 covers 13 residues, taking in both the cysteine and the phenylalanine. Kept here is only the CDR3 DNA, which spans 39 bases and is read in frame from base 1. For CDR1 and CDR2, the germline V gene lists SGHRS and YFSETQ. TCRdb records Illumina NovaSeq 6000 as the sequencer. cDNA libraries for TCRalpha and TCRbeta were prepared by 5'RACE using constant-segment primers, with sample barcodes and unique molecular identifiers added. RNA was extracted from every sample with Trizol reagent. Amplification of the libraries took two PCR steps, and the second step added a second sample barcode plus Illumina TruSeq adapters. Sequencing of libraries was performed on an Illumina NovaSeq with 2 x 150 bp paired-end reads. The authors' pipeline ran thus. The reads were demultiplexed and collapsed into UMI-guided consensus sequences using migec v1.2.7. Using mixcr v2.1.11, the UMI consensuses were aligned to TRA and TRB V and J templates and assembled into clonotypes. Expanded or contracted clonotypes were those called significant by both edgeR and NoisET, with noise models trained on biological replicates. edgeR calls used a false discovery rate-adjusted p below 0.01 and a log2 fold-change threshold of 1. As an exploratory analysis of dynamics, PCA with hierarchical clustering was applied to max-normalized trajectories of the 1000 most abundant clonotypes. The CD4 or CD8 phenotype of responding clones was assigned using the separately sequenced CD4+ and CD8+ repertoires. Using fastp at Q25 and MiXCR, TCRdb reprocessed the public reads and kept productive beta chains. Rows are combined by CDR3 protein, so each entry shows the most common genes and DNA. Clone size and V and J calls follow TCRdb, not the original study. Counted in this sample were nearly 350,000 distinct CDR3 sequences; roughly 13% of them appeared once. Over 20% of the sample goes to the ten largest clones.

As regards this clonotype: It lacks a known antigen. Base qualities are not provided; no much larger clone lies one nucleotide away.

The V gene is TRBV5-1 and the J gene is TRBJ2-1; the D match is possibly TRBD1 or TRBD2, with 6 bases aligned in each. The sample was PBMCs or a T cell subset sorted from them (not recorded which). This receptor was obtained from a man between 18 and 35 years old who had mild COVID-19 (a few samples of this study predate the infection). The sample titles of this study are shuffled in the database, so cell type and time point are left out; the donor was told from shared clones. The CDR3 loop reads CASSQSVGGEQFF. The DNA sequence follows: TGCGCCAGCAGCCAGTCTGTCGGGGGCGAGCAGTTCTTC. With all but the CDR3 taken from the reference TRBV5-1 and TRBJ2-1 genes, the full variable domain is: KAGVTQTPRYLIKTRGQQVTLSCSPISGHRSVSWYQQTPGQGLQFLFEYFSETQRNKGNFPGRFSGRQFSNSRSEMNVSTLELGDSALYLCASSQSVGGEQFFGPGTRLTVL.